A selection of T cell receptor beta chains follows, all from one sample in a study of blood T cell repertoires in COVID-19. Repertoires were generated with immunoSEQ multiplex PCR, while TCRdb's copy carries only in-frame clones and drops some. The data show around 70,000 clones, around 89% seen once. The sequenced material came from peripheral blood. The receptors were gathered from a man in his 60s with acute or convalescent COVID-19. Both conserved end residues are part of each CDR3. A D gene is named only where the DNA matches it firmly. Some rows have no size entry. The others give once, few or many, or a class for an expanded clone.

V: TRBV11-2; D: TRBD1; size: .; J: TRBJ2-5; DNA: TGTGCCAGCAGAGCCGGGACAGGGGAGACCCAGTACTTC; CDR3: CASRAGTGETQYF
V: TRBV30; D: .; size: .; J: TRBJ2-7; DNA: TGTGCCTGGAGCCTAACAGGGGAGCAGTACTTC; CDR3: CAWSLTGEQYF
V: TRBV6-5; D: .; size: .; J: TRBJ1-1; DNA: TGTGCCAGCAGTTACTACACAGGGTTTGGAGAAGCTTTCTTT; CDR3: CASSYYTGFGEAFF
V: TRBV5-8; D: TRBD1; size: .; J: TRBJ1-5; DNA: TGTGCCAGCAGCTACGACAGGGGTGGTGGCAATCAGCCCCAGCATTTT; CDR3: CASSYDRGGGNQPQHF
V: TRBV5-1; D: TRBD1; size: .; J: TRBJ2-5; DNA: TGCGCCAGCAGCCCCGACAGGGTTTGGGAGACCCAGTACTTC; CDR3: CASSPDRVWETQYF
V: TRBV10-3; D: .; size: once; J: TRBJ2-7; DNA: TGTGCCATCAGTGGGGGCAGGGTCTCCTACGAGCAGTACTTC; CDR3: CAISGGRVSYEQYF
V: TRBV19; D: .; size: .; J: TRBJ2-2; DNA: TGTGCCAGTAGTACATTAAGATCGGGAAACACCGGGGAGCTGTTTTTT; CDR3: CASSTLRSGNTGELFF
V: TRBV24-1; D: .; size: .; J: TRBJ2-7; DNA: TGTGCCACCAGTGAGCCTCACAGGGACGACGAGCAGTACTTC; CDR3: CATSEPHRDDEQYF
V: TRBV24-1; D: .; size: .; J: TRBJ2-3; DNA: TGTGCCACCAGTCCCCCGGGTGGCACAGATACGCAGTATTTT; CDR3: CATSPPGGTDTQYF
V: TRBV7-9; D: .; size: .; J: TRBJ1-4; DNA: TGTGCCAGCAGCTTAGAGGCCCTGACTTCTAATGAAAAACTGTTTTTT; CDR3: CASSLEALTSNEKLFF
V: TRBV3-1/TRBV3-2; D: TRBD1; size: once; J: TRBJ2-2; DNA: TGTGCCAGCAGCCAAGTTGACAGGGCTCGAACCGGGGAGCTGTTTTTT; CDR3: CASSQVDRARTGELFF
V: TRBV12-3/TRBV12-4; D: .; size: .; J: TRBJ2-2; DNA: TGTGCCAGCGGGGGTGCGGGGGGGGAGCTGTTTTTT; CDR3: CASGGAGGELFF
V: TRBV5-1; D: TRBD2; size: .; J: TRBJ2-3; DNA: TGCGCCAGCAGCCCGGGCAGCGGGGGAAGCACAGATACGCAGTATTTT; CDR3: CASSPGSGGSTDTQYF
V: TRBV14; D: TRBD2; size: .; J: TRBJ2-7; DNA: TGTGCCAGCAGCCCCCAAGGGAGGGCCTTTGAGCAGTACTTC; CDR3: CASSPQGRAFEQYF
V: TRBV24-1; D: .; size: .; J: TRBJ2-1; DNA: TGTGCCACCAGTGATTTTGGATCGGGGACACGGACGAACAATGAGCAGTTCTTC; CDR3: CATSDFGSGTRTNNEQFF
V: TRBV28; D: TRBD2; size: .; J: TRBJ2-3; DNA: TGTGCCAGCAGTTTTCCCGGGGGGGCGAATACGCAGTATTTT; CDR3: CASSFPGGANTQYF
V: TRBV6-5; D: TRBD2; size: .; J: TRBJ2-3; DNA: TGTGCCCCAAGGGGTCCTAGCGGGGACACAGATACGCAGTATTTT; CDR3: CAPRGPSGDTDTQYF
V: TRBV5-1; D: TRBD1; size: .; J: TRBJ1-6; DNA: TGCGCCAGCAGCTCGGGACAGATGGATTCACCCCTCCACTTT; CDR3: CASSSGQMDSPLHF
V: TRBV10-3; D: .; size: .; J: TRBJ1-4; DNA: TGTGCCATCAGTGGGACACCAACTAATGAAAAACTGTTTTTT; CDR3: CAISGTPTNEKLFF
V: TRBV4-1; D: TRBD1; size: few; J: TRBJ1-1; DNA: TGCGCCAGCAGCCAAGACCCGGCTCCCAGGGGGCAGGCTTTCTTT; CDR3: CASSQDPAPRGQAFF
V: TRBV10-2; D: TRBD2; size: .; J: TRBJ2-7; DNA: TGCGCCAGCAGCCCCGGGACTAGCGGCTACGAGCAGTACTTC; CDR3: CASSPGTSGYEQYF
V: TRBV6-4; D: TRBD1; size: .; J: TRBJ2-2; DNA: TGTGCCAGCAGTGACCTTCCCGGGACAGGGGCGAACACCGGGGAGCTGTTTTTT; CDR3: CASSDLPGTGANTGELFF
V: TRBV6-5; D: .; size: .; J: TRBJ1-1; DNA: TGTGCCAGCAGGGCTGACAGGCTTCTTACTGAAGCTTTCTTT; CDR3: CASRADRLLTEAFF
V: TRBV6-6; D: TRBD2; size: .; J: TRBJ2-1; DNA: TGTGCCAGCACACTAGCGGGCAACAATGAGCAGTTCTTC; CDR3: CASTLAGNNEQFF
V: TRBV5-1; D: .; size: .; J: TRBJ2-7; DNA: TGCGCCAGCAGCTTCGATGTGGGGGGGCTCGAGCAGTACTTC; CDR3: CASSFDVGGLEQYF
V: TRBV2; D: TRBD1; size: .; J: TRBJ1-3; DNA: TGTGCCAGCAGTGTGGGACAGGGGGCCTTAGGAAACACCATATATTTT; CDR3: CASSVGQGALGNTIYF
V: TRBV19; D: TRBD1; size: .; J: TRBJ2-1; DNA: TGTGCCAGTAGTGGACAGGGGATGCGGGGATCTGAGCAGTTCTTC; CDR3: CASSGQGMRGSEQFF
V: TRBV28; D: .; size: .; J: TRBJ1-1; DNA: TGTGCCAGCAGCCACCCCATCCACAAAGCTGAAGCTTTCTTT; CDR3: CASSHPIHKAEAFF
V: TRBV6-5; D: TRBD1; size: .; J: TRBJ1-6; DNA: TGTGCCAGCGGAGGGGACAGGGACATAACATCCCTCCACTTT; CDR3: CASGGDRDITSLHF
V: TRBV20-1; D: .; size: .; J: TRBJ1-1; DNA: TGCAGTGCTAGTCCAGGGCCAGTTAACACTGAAGCTTTCTTT; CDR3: CSASPGPVNTEAFF
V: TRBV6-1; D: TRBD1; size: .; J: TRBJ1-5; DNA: TGTGCCAGCAGTGAAAGGGGGTGGGGACAGGGGAGTCAGCCCCAGCATTTT; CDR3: CASSERGWGQGSQPQHF
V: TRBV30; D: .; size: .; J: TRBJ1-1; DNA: TGTGCCTGGAGTGATGTCAGGGGCACTGAAGCTTTCTTT; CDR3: CAWSDVRGTEAFF
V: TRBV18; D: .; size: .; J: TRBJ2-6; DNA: TGTGCCAGCTCACGGAGGGGGCATGGGGCCAACGTCCTGACTTTC; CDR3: CASSRRGHGANVLTF
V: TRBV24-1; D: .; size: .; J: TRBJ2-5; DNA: TGTGCCACCAGTACCCCGGCTCTAGAAGAGACCCAGTACTTC; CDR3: CATSTPALEETQYF
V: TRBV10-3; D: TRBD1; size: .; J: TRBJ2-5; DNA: TGTGCCATCAGTGAGTCGGCTTCCGGACAGGCGCAAGAGACCCAGTACTTC; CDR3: CAISESASGQAQETQYF
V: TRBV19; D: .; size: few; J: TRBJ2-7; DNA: TGTGCCAGTAGCCCATACAGGGCAAGCTCCTACGAGCAGTACTTC; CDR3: CASSPYRASSYEQYF
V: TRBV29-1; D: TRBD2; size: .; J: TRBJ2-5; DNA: TGCAGCGTGGAGACTAGCGGGGCCCCTATCGGGGAGACCCAGTACTTC; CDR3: CSVETSGAPIGETQYF
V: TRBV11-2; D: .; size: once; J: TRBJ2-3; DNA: TGTGCCAGCAGCTTAGCCGGTCCAGATACGCAGTATTTT; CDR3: CASSLAGPDTQYF
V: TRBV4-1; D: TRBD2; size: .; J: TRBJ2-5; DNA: TGCGCCAGCAGCCAAGAAAGTGGGCGGGAGATGGAGACCCAGTACTTC; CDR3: CASSQESGREMETQYF
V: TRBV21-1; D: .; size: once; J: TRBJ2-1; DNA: TGTGCCAGCATCCACCGGGGGACGGCAAACAATGAGCAGTTCTTC; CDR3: CASIHRGTANNEQFF
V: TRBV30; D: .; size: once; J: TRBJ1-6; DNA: TGTGCCTGGAGTGAGGGGCCTAGCTATAATTCACCCCTCCACTTT; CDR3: CAWSEGPSYNSPLHF
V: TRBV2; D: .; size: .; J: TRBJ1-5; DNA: TGTGCCAGCAGTGAGGCAGGCGGGGATGGTCAGCCCCAGCATTTT; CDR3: CASSEAGGDGQPQHF
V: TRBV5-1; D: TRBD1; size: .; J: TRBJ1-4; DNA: TGCGCCAGCAGCCCCGTGCGACAGGGGGTGGGTGAAAAACTGTTTTTT; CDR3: CASSPVRQGVGEKLFF
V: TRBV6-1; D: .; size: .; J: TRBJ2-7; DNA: TGTGCCAGCAGTGAACGGGTAGGAGGCAACGAGCAGTACTTC; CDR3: CASSERVGGNEQYF
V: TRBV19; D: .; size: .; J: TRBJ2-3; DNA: TGTGCCAGTAGCTCGACACCGCCAGACACAGATACGCAGTATTTT; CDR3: CASSSTPPDTDTQYF
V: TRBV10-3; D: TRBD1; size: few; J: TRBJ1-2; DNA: TGTGCCATCACTGGACAGGGGGCTTATGGCTACACCTTC; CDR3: CAITGQGAYGYTF
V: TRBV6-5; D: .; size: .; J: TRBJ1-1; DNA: TGTGCCAGCGGCCGGAGCCCCGAGAACACTGAAGCTTTCTTT; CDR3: CASGRSPENTEAFF
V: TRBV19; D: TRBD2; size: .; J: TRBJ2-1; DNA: TGTGCCAGTAGTATAGGACTAGCTCGCGATGAGCAGTTCTTC; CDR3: CASSIGLARDEQFF
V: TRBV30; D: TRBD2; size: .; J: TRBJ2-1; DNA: TGTGCCTGGAGACTAGCGGGGGGGAATGAGCAGTTCTTC; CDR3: CAWRLAGGNEQFF
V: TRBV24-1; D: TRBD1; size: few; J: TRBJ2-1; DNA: TGTGCCACCAGTGATTTTAAGACAGGGGGAGGGTATGAGCAGTTCTTC; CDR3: CATSDFKTGGGYEQFF
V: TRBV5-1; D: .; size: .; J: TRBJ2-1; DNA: TGCGCCAGCAGCATTACATATGAGCAGTTCTTC; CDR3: CASSITYEQFF
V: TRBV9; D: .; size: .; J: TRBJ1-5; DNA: TGTGCCAGCAGCGTAGGGACTAATAGCAATCAGCCCCAGCATTTT; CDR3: CASSVGTNSNQPQHF
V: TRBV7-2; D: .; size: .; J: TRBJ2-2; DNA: TGTGCCAGCAGCTTTTCTCGGGACACCGGGGAGCTGTTTTTT; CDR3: CASSFSRDTGELFF
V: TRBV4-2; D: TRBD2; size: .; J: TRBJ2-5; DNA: TGTGCCAGCACACCGACTAGCGGGAGGAGGGAGACCCAGTACTTC; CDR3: CASTPTSGRRETQYF
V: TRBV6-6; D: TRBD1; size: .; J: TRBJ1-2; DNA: TGTGCCAGCAGTTACCATCCCCAGGGGGACTATGGCTACACCTTC; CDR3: CASSYHPQGDYGYTF